This T cell receptor (beta chain) was recovered during a study of Ad26.COV2.S vaccination and SARS-CoV-2 variants. Study-level points and caveats: Analytic work on TCR breadth and depth might have understated the full extent of total T cell responses. Vaccinees displayed broader spike-specific TCR repertoires than placebo recipients.

Treatment here: some 19 received Ad26.COV2.S at low or high dose, single or two shots; about 5 received placebo; per-sample allocation not given. Day 63 after the first injection of vaccine or placebo was the sampling time. Clones were read by immunoSEQ multiplex PCR, and TCRdb kept only the in-frame ones, dropping some. The table includes hundreds of thousands of clones, more than 70% detected once. Germline loops: CDR1 SGHTS, CDR2 YDEGEE. V dropped 4 bases and J dropped 1 base, with 11 bases sitting between them. The CDR3 consists of 15 residues. On this clone itself: Its target is unknown.

V gene TRBV5-8 combines with J gene TRBJ1-4; a weak D match, TRBD1 (5 bases). This specimen consisted of peripheral blood, obtained in a trial of Ad26.COV2.S vaccine versus placebo. This receptor was obtained from a person aged 18 to 65 who received the Ad26.COV2.S COVID-19 vaccine or a placebo. In DNA, the CDR3 is TGTGCCAGCAGCCGACACGGGGGAACTAATGAAAAACTGTTTTTT. It translates to CASSRHGGTNEKLFF.